This T cell receptor (beta chain) was retrieved from a study of cytomegalovirus exposure and HLA in healthy donors. The donors (healthy individuals) were bone marrow donors. Amplification used 60 Vbeta primers and 13 Jbeta primers. Some clones are missing from TCRdb's copy, which holds only in-frame ones; the method was immunoSEQ multiplex PCR. The sample gives 130,000 to 150,000 clones, about 82% of which show up once; 2.2% is in the top ten. Findings of the study overall: Among TCR beta chains, those listed as cytomegalovirus-associated numbered fewer than 200. The HLA-A and HLA-B alleles of most subjects were reportedly predicted accurately from TCR beta sequences. One cluster of highly shared sequence variants probably arose as a sequencing artifact.

Remarks on this clone: Its target is unknown.

The sample consisted of PBMCs. This TCR was sampled from a young man in good health and CMV-seronegative.

The chain's CDR3 is CASSLQGLDEQFF. In DNA form, the CDR3 reads TGTGCCAGCAGCCTACAGGGTCTCGATGAGCAGTTCTTC. This chain links TRBV7-9 with TRBJ2-1, with D perhaps matching TRBD1 (6 bases). The V end was cut by 5 bases, the J end by 8 bases, with 13 bases between. The CDR3 contains 13 residues. Germline loops: CDR1 SEHNR, CDR2 FQNEAQ (reference sequence). Full variable domain (remainder filled in from reference TRBV7-9 and TRBJ2-1): DTGVSQNPRHKITKRGQNVTFRCDPISEHNRLYWYRQTLGQGPEFLTYFQNEAQLEKSRLLSDRFSAERPKGSFSTLEIQRTEQGDSAMYLCASSLQGLDEQFFGPGTRLTVL.